In this sample, the clone carrying this T cell receptor (beta chain) turned up a few times. TCRdb reprocessed the 5' RACE reads via MiXCR and lists one record per CDR3 protein. Of 130,000 or so distinct CDR3 sequences listed, over 12% are singletons. The CDR3 sequence is 13 residues long. Per the germline V gene, CDR1 is MNHEY and CDR2 is SVGEGT. V dropped 4 bases and J dropped 7 bases, with 10 bases sitting between them. The sample is drawn from a study of T cells after yellow fever vaccination. The sequence came from a man between 18 and 29 years old who received the YFV17D yellow fever vaccine. The sequencing here drew on CD8+ T cells sorted from PBMCs, taken 5 days after the yellow fever booster vaccination. The chain couples TRBV6-2 or TRBV6-3 to TRBJ2-2; D is unresolved. Written as DNA, the CDR3 is TGTGCCAGCAGTTTGTCGGAGATCGGGGAGCTGTTTTTT. This codes for CASSLSEIGELFF.